The clone carrying this T cell receptor (beta chain) was picked up one time. Its matching antigen is unknown. The CDR3 is 17 amino acids. The germline V gene encodes CDR1 MGHRA and CDR2 YSYEKL. J gave up 4 bases and V 0 bases, and 5 bases lay outside the gene matches. Terminally differentiated effector memory CD45RA+ cells were excluded by CCR7 positive selection of CD45RO-negative cells. This table comes from immunoSEQ multiplex PCR, and its TCRdb copy is limited to in-frame clones, with some not included. The sample contains around 650,000 clones, roughly 95% of which appear only once. The data are from a study of shared clonotypes between healthy human individuals. About the study: Per donor, CD8 memory used one plate, CD8 naive used two, CD4 memory used three and CD4 naive used three.

The study's findings and limits: Large sequencing depth failed to make sorted-subset sequencing complete, rarefaction showed.

The chain couples TRBV4-1 to TRBJ2-1, with 11 bases matching TRBD2. The sample comprised naive CD8+ T cells sorted from blood. The TCR comes from a woman aged 25 to 39 in good health. This CDR3 is CASSQDQTSGVYNEQFF. In DNA, the CDR3 is TGCGCCAGCAGCCAAGATCAGACTAGCGGGGTTTACAATGAGCAGTTCTTC.